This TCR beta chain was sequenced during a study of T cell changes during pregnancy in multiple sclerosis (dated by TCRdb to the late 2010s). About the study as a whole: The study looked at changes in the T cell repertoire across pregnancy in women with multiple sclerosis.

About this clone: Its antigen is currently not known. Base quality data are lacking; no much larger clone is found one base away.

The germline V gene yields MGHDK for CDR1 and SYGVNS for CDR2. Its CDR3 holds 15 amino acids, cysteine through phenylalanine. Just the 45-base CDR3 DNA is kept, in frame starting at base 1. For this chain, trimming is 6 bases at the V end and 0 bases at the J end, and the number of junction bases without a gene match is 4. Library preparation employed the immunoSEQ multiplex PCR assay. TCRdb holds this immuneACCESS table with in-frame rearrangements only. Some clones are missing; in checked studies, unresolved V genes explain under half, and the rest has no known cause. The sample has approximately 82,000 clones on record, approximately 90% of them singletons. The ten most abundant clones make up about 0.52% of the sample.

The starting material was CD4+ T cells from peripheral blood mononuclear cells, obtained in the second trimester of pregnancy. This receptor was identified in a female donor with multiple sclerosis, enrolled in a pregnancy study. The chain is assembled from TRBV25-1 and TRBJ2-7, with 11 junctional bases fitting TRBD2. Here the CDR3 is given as CASRRGLADSYEQYF. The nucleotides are TGTGCCAGCAGAAGGGGACTAGCGGACTCCTACGAGCAGTACTTC.